This TCR beta chain was recorded in a study of blood T cell repertoires in COVID-19. Across the whole study: Some COVID-19 samples were acute and others convalescent; all came from the United States, Italy and Spain. In each case, the material was cDNA or gDNA derived from T cells, B-cell-depleted T cells, or PBMCs.

The age range of participants was about 18 to 95 years, with residence in fewer than 25 US areas. Germline loops: CDR1 SGHVS, CDR2 FQNEAQ. The CDR3 extends over 14 amino acids. J gave up 3 bases and V 8 bases, and 6 bases lay outside the gene matches. This table comes from immunoSEQ multiplex PCR, and its TCRdb copy is limited to in-frame clones, with some not included. Of 150,000 to 200,000 clones listed, about nine tenths were seen once; the top ten hold roughly 0.82%. Material for sequencing was PBMCs or T cells enriched from blood (not recorded which). The V and J genes are TRBV7-8 and TRBJ2-7, with TRBD2 identical over 11 bases. This TCR came from a woman aged 18 to 35 who had recovered from COVID-19. CDR3 DNA: TGTGCCAGCCGCCCCGGGACTAGCGGCTACGAGCAGTACTTC. Translating it yields CASRPGTSGYEQYF. The variable domain in full, completed from reference TRBV7-8 and TRBJ2-7, reads GAGVSQSPRYKVAKRGQDVALRCDPISGHVSLFWYQQALGQGPEFLTYFQNEAQLDKSGLPSDRFFAERPEGSVSTLKIQRTQQEDSAVYLCASRPGTSGYEQYFGPGTRLTVT.